The 20 T cell receptor beta chains given below trace back to one sample, sequenced in a study of cytotoxic CD8 clonotypes in ibrutinib-treated CLL. TCRdb's copy holds only in-frame clones and misses some; the assay was immunoSEQ multiplex PCR. The sample yields approximately 170,000 clones, more than 70% seen once. This specimen was PBMCs, taken at disease progression, from a patient treated with ibrutinib. These receptor sequences come from a human donor with chronic lymphocytic leukemia.

The rearrangement links TRBV6-1 to TRBJ1-4; D may be TRBD1 (6 bases). The CDR3 covers 15 residues. V gave up 6 bases and J gave up 2 bases, with 13 bases separating them. In germline, CDR1 is MNHNS, CDR2 SASEGT. The CDR3 DNA reads as TGTGCCAGCAGCGCCCAGGGGTTTACTAATGAAAAACTGTTTTTT. Amino acids: CASSAQGFTNEKLFF.

The V gene is TRBV7-8, the J gene TRBJ2-5, with 7 bases fitting TRBD1. V gave up 5 bases and J gave up 2 bases; unmatched junction bases: 14. Germline-derived CDR1 and CDR2 are SGHVS and FQNEAQ. This CDR3 comprises 17 residues. The CDR3 is CASSIYFRDSQQETQYF. CDR3 coding DNA: TGTGCCAGCAGCATATACTTCCGGGACAGCCAACAAGAGACCCAGTACTTC.

This clone occurred a few times. This chain connects TRBV7-2 to TRBJ1-1; D not certain. The CDR3 loop spans 14 amino acids. V was trimmed by 1 base and J by 6 bases, leaving 12 bases between them. Germline V lookup: CDR1 SGHTA, CDR2 FQGNSA. The chain's CDR3 is CASSLEVAGSEAFF. The CDR3 nucleotides are TGTGCCAGCAGCTTAGAAGTAGCGGGGTCTGAAGCTTTCTTT.

V and J are TRBV6-6 and TRBJ2-6, with TRBD1 matching over 8 bases. V dropped 4 bases and J dropped 2; count of bases not matched to a gene: 4. The germline V gene encodes CDR1 MNHNY and CDR2 SVGAGI (reference sequence). The CDR3 spans 16 residues. Here the CDR3 reads CASSSQQGAGANVLTF. The CDR3 DNA reads TGTGCCAGCAGTTCCCAACAGGGGGCTGGGGCCAACGTCCTGACTTTC.

The chain's CDR3 is CASSLTGSGFNEQFF. The CDR3 nucleotides read TGCGCCAGCAGCTTGACAGGGTCAGGGTTCAATGAGCAGTTCTTC. The chain couples TRBV5-1 to TRBJ2-1; D is perhaps TRBD1 (6 bases). The germline V and J ends were trimmed by 1 base and 6 bases, with 14 bases remaining between them. The germline V gene has CDR1 SGHRS and CDR2 YFSETQ. This CDR3 contains 15 residues.

V is TRBV29-1 and J is TRBJ2-1; D ambiguous. The germline V gene encodes CDR1 SQVTM and CDR2 ANQGSEA. The CDR3 runs to 18 residues. V lost 6 bases to trimming and J lost 6 bases, with 30 bases between them. CDR3: CSVGTPPERVFVSNEQFF. The CDR3 DNA sequence: TGCAGCGTAGGAACACCTCCGGAAAGGGTTTTCGTATCCAATGAGCAGTTCTTC.

The chain links TRBV5-1 to TRBJ2-3; D call uncertain. The V end was cut by 2 bases, the J end by 3 bases, with 1 base between. CDR3 length: 11 residues. Germline V gene sequence: CDR1 SGHRS, CDR2 YFSETQ. CDR3 sequence: CASSLTDTQYF. CDR3 nucleotide sequence: TGCGCCAGCAGCTTAACAGATACGCAGTATTTT. The variable domain in full, with the rest retrieved from reference TRBV5-1 and TRBJ2-3, is KAGVTQTPRYLIKTRGQQVTLSCSPISGHRSVSWYQQTPGQGLQFLFEYFSETQRNKGNFPGRFSGRQFSNSRSEMNVSTLELGDSALYLCASSLTDTQYFGPGTRLTVL.

This clone was detected only a few times. The J gene is TRBJ2-7, the V gene TRBV5-6; a possible D gene is TRBD2 (5 bases). Trimming removed 4 bases at V and 4 bases at J, with 15 bases between. CDR1 is SGHDT and CDR2 is YYEEEE in the germline V gene. There are 14 residues in the CDR3. CDR3 loop: CASSRGGGVYEQYF. CDR3 bases: TGTGCCAGCAGCCGAGGAGGAGGCGTTTACGAGCAGTACTTC.

The chain combines TRBV19 with TRBJ2-4, with TRBD1 identical over 9 bases. V lost 3 bases, J lost 1 base, and 4 bases stayed unmatched. The CDR3 length is 16 residues. Per germline, CDR1 LNHDA and CDR2 SQIVND (reference sequence). The CDR3 DNA is TGTGCCAGTAGTATCGGGGACAGGGTCGCCAAAAACATTCAGTACTTC. Translation: CASSIGDRVAKNIQYF.

The rearrangement uses TRBV9 and TRBJ2-7; tentatively, D is TRBD2 (6 bases). The germline V gene has CDR1 SGDLS and CDR2 YYNGEE. The CDR3 loop spans 16 amino acids. Trimming took off 4 bases at V and 5 bases at J, with 22 bases between the two ends. CDR3 nucleotides: TGTGCCAGCAGCCCTACCGCCCTGTCGGGAGTCGACGAGCAGTACTTC. Translation gives CASSPTALSGVDEQYF.

This clone has a single count. This chain connects TRBV28 to TRBJ1-1; 7 nucleotides match TRBD1. The CDR3 covers 12 residues. Trimming cost V 6 bases and J 8 bases; bases outside gene matches: 6. Germline V CDR1 and CDR2: MDHEN, SYDVKM. The CDR3 region is CASRKGQREAFF. As DNA, the CDR3 is TGTGCCAGCAGAAAGGGACAGCGAGAAGCTTTCTTT.

The gene calls are TRBV18 and TRBJ2-3, with D hard to call. Germline loops: CDR1 KGHSH, CDR2 LQKENI. Trimming left V 2 bases short and J 6 bases short, with 9 bases between. The CDR3 is made up of 13 amino acids. The CDR3, as DNA: TGTGCCAGCTCACCAACGCGCCAGGATACGCAGTATTTT. Amino acids: CASSPTRQDTQYF.

The J gene is TRBJ2-5, the V gene TRBV9; D not resolved. Looked up from germline, CDR1 is SGDLS and CDR2 is YYNGEE. V was clipped by 3 bases and J by 2 bases, with 14 bases between them. This CDR3 contains 15 residues. The CDR3 reads CASSAEVGDQETQYF. As DNA, the CDR3 is TGTGCCAGCAGCGCGGAAGTTGGCGATCAAGAGACCCAGTACTTC.

V usage is TRBV6-5 and J usage is TRBJ1-1, with D maybe TRBD1 (6 bases). This CDR3 has 14 residues. Trimming pared 5 bases from V and 2 bases from J, leaving 12 bases between. Germline-derived CDR1 and CDR2 are MNHEY and SVGAGI. The CDR3 DNA follows: TGTGCCAGCAGTCAGGGGATAGGAAACACTGAAGCTTTCTTT. Its translation is CASSQGIGNTEAFF.

The V and J genes are TRBV30 and TRBJ2-5, with TRBD2 matching over 7 bases. After removal of 0 bases from V and 4 bases from J, the junction contained 8 bases not matched to a gene. Germline CDR1 and CDR2: GTSNPN and SVGIG (reference sequence). The CDR3 sequence is 15 residues long. CDR3 region: CAWSVQGRGLETQYF. The CDR3 DNA follows: TGTGCCTGGAGTGTACAAGGGAGGGGACTAGAGACCCAGTACTTC.

The chain has TRBV28 and TRBJ2-7; 11 nucleotides agree with TRBD2. This CDR3 has 14 residues. The germline V gene encodes CDR1 MDHEN and CDR2 SYDVKM. The V gene end was trimmed by 5 bases and the J gene end by 4 bases; junction bases not matched to a gene: 4. Here the CDR3 reads CASSLTSGSYEQYF. The CDR3 coding sequence is TGTGCCAGCAGTCTCACTAGCGGGAGTTACGAGCAGTACTTC.

CDR3 in amino acids: CAISALLPYEQYF. The CDR3 coding sequence is TGTGCCATCAGTGCCCTCCTTCCCTACGAGCAGTACTTC. The chain combines TRBV10-3 with TRBJ2-7; D gene ambiguous. The length of the CDR3 is 13 residues. Germline values: CDR1 ENHRY, CDR2 SYGVKD. The V end was cut by 4 bases, the J end by 2 bases, with 9 bases between.

The chain joins TRBV27 to TRBJ2-3; 8 bases agree with TRBD1. The CDR3 is 16 residues long. The germline gives CDR1 MNHEY, CDR2 SMNVEV (reference sequence). V shed 1 base and J 2 bases; nucleotides not matched to a gene: 5. The CDR3 here is CASSLLGQAFTDTQYF. DNA of the CDR3: TGTGCCAGCAGTTTATTGGGACAGGCGTTCACAGATACGCAGTATTTT.

This chain links TRBV2 with TRBJ2-1; 7 bases match TRBD2. The junction had 9 bases not matched to a gene; V was cut back by 3 bases and J by 7 bases. In germline, CDR1 is SNHLY, CDR2 FYNNEI. The CDR3 consists of 15 residues. DNA for the CDR3: TGTGCCAGCAGTGATTACCCGGGAGGCTTGAATGAGCAGTTCTTC. This codes for CASSDYPGGLNEQFF.

The chain recombines TRBV5-6 with TRBJ2-2; TRBD1 aligns across 7 bases. CDR1 is SGHDT, CDR2 YYEEEE, per germline. The CDR3 has 15 amino acids. Germline trimming cut 2 bases from V and 4 bases from J; bases unmatched to any gene: 5. The CDR3 reads CASSFGAGGTGELFF. DNA for the CDR3: TGTGCCAGCAGCTTCGGGGCAGGGGGCACCGGGGAGCTGTTTTTT.